Following are 9 T cell receptor beta chains from one sample sequenced in a study of T-cell reconstitution after alpha-beta-depleted transplantation in children. Preparation of the TCRbeta library was carried out with unique molecular identifiers. TCRdb called the PCR reads again in MiXCR, with one record for every CDR3 protein. The data show around 240,000 distinct CDR3 sequences, with 9.7% seen just once and about 5% held by the top ten. Here the sequenced sample was PBMCs from the stem cell graft donor, taken from the stem cell graft. The origin of the receptors is a human donor who donated a stem cell graft to a child with SCID.

This clonotype was recorded many times. This chain joins TRBV5-1 and TRBJ2-7; D is ambiguous. From germline, CDR1 is SGHRS and CDR2 YFSETQ. The CDR3 consists of 14 residues. V was shortened by 0 bases and J by 0 bases, with 7 bases between the two germline ends. The CDR3 bases are TGCGCCAGCAGCTTGGGTGCAACCTCCTACGAGCAGTACTTC. This gives the protein CASSLGATSYEQYF.

This clonotype has ten or more counts. CDR3 region: CAIKGQGFTEAFF. As DNA, the CDR3 is TGTGCCATCAAGGGACAGGGGTTCACTGAAGCTTTCTTT. The V and J genes are TRBV10-3 and TRBJ1-1; 10 nucleotides align to TRBD1. With 7 bases clipped from V and 4 bases from J, the junction kept 3 bases outside the gene matches. The CDR3 sequence is 13 residues long. Germline V lookup: CDR1 ENHRY, CDR2 SYGVKD.

This clonotype appeared many times. V usage is TRBV6-2 or TRBV6-3 and J usage is TRBJ1-5; 8 bases are a match to TRBD1. CDR3 length: 17 amino acids. Germline values: CDR1 MNHEY, CDR2 SVGEGT. The V segment lost 2 bases and the J segment 2 bases; nucleotides outside the gene matches: 8. The chain's CDR3 is CASSYPGQAWGNQPQHF. CDR3 coding DNA: TGTGCCAGCAGTTACCCGGGACAGGCCTGGGGCAATCAGCCCCAGCATTTT.

This clonotype was observed many times. The rearrangement joins TRBV12-3 or TRBV12-4 to TRBJ1-2; D is possibly TRBD1 (6 bases). The V end was cut by 3 bases, the J end by 4 bases, with 18 bases between. The CDR3 is 16 residues long. DNA of the CDR3: TGTGCCAGCAGTTTGCGGCCAGGGGTTAAGGGCTATGGCTACACCTTC. This translates into CASSLRPGVKGYGYTF.

This clonotype was observed at least ten times. The chain is built from TRBV6-1 and TRBJ2-2; tentatively, D is TRBD2 (5 bases). The CDR3 totals 14 residues. In germline, CDR1 is MNHNS, CDR2 SASEGT. The V end was cut by 6 bases, the J end by 0 bases, with 8 bases between. This CDR3 reads CASRPGTNTGELFF. For the CDR3, the DNA is TGTGCCAGCAGACCCGGGACGAACACCGGGGAGCTGTTTTTT.

This clonotype came up many times. The chain couples TRBV20-1 to TRBJ2-7, with a weak D call TRBD2 (6 bases). This CDR3 has 14 amino acids. CDR1 is DFQATT, CDR2 SNEGSKA, per germline (reference sequence). The V gene lost 2 bases and the J gene lost 4 bases, with 15 bases spanning the gap. As DNA, the CDR3 is TGCAGTGCTAGAATTGGTGGACTATCTTACGAGCAGTACTTC. This encodes CSARIGGLSYEQYF.

This clonotype was detected many times. The chain uses TRBV29-1 and TRBJ2-5; D not certain. Germline V gives CDR1 SQVTM, CDR2 ANQGSEA. This CDR3 spans 12 amino acids. Trimming pared 4 bases from V and 5 bases from J, leaving 11 bases between. As DNA, the CDR3 is TGCAGCGTTGGGCCGTTACCTGAGACCCAGTACTTC. It specifies CSVGPLPETQYF.

This clonotype was recorded at least ten times. The chain combines TRBV7-6 with TRBJ2-1; 7 bases match TRBD2. Trimming at V came to 6 bases and at J to 3 bases, leaving 2 bases not matched to a gene. Per germline, CDR1 SGHVS and CDR2 FNYEAQ. The CDR3 length is 13 residues. CDR3 DNA sequence: TGTGCCAGCAGTTCGGGGGGCTACAATGAGCAGTTCTTC. Its translation: CASSSGGYNEQFF.

About this clonotype: One base away lies a much larger clone, so this may be a sequencing read error. The gene calls are TRBV4-2 and TRBJ2-5, with D possibly matching TRBD1 (5 bases). Germline V lookup: CDR1 LGHNA, CDR2 YNFKEQ. CDR3 length: 16 residues. The CDR3 spells CASSPAQQAYQETPYF. CDR3 coding DNA: TGTGCCAGCAGCCCTGCCCAACAGGCGTACCAAGAGACCCCGTACTTC.